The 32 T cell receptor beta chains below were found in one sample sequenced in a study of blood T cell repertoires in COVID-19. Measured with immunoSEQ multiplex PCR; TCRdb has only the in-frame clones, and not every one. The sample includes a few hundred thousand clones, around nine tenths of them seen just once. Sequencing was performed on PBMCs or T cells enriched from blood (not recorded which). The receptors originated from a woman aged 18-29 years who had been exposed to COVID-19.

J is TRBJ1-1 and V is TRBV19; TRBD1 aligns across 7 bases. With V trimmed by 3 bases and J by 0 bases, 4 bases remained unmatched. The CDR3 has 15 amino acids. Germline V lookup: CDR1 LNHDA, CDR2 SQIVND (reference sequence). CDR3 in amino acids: CASSIGTGVNTEAFF. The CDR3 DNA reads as TGTGCCAGTAGTATCGGAACAGGGGTGAACACTGAAGCTTTCTTT.

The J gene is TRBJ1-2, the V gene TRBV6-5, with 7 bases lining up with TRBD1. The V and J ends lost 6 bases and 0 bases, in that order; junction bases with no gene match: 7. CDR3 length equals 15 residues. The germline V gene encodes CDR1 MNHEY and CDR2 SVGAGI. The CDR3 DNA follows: TGTGCCAGCAGAACGGGGACAGTCTCTAACTATGGCTACACCTTC. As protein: CASRTGTVSNYGYTF.

The chain's CDR3 is CASSQGVAPEGYEQYF. In DNA form, the CDR3 reads TGTGCCAGCAGCCAGGGGGTAGCGCCCGAAGGGTACGAGCAGTACTTC. The chain employs TRBV28 and TRBJ2-7, with 7 bases matching TRBD1. The germline V gene has CDR1 MDHEN and CDR2 SYDVKM. This CDR3 region has 16 residues. V was clipped by 6 bases and J by 4 bases; unmatched bases: 15.

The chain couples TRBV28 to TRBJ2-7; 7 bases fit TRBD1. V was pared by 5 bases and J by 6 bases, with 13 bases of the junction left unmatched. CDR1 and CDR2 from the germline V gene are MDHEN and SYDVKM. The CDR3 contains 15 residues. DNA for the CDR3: TGTGCCAGCAGTCCGATAACAGGGGACCCTCTCGAGCAGTACTTC. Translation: CASSPITGDPLEQYF. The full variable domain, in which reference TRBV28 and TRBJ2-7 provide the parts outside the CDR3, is DVKVTQSSRYLVKRTGEKVFLECVQDMDHENMFWYRQDPGLGLRLIYFSYDVKMKEKGDIPEGYSVSREKKERFSLILESASTNQTSMYLCASSPITGDPLEQYFGPGTRLTVT.

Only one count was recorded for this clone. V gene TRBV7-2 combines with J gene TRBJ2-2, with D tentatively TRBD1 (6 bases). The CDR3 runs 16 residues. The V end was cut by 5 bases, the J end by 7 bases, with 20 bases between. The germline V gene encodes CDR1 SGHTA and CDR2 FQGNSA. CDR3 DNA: TGTGCCAGCAGCCCCAGATACCTCCAGGGGCACGGGGAGCTGTTTTTT. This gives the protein CASSPRYLQGHGELFF. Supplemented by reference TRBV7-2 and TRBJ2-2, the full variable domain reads GAGVSQSPSNKVTEKGKDVELRCDPISGHTALYWYRQSLGQGLEFLIYFQGNSAPDKSGLPSDRFSAERTGGSVSTLTIQRTQQEDSAVYLCASSPRYLQGHGELFFGEGSRLTVL.

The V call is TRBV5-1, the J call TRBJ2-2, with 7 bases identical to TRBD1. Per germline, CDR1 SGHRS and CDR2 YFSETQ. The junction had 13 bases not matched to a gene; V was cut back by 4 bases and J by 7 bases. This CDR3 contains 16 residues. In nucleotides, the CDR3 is TGCGCCAGCAGCCCAGCAGACAGGGCCCTGGGCGGGGAGCTGTTTTTT. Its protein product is CASSPADRALGGELFF.

The CDR3: CASSPTRTRLGTEAFF. CDR3 nucleotide sequence: TGTGCCAGCTCACCTACAAGGACAAGGTTAGGCACTGAAGCTTTCTTT. The chain combines TRBV18 with TRBJ1-1; D perhaps matches TRBD1 (5 bases). This CDR3 is 16 amino acids long. Germline loops: CDR1 KGHSH, CDR2 LQKENI. V was shortened by 3 bases and J by 4 bases, with 18 bases between the two germline ends.

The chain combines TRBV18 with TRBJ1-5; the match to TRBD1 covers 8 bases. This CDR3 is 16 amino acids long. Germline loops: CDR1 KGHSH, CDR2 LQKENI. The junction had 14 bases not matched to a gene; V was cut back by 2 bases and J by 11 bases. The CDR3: CASSPTTGAPVLTQHF. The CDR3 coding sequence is TGTGCCAGCTCACCAACGACAGGGGCCCCGGTATTGACCCAGCATTTT.

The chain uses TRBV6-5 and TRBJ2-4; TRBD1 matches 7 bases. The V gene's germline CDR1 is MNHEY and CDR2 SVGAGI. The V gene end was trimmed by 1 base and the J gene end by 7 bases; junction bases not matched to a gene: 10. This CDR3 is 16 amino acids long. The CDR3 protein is CASSYYRGSQGNIQYF. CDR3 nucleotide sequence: TGTGCCAGCAGTTACTATAGAGGCTCACAGGGGAACATTCAGTACTTC.

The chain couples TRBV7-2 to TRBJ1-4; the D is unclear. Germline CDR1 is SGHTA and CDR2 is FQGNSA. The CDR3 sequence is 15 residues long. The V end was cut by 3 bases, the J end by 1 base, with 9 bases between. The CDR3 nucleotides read TGTGCCAGCAGCTTCGGTCGGGTAACTAATGAAAAACTGTTTTTT. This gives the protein CASSFGRVTNEKLFF.

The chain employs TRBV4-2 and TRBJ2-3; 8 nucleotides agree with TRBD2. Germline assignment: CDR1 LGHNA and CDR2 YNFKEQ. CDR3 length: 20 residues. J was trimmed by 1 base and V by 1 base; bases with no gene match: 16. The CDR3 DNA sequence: TGTGCCAGCAGCCAAGCCGCTTTCCGTCGGGAGGGCCTAGGCACAGATACGCAGTATTTT. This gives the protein CASSQAAFRREGLGTDTQYF.

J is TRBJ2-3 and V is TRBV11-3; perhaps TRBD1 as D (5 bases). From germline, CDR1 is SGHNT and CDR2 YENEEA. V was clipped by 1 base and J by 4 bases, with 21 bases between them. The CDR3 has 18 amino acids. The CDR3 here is CASSLAAAGQWGADTQYF. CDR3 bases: TGTGCCAGCAGCTTAGCGGCGGCAGGACAATGGGGCGCAGATACGCAGTATTTT.

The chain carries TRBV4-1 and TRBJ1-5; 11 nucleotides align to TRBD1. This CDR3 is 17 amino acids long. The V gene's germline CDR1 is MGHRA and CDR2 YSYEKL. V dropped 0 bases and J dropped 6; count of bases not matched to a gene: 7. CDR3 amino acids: CASSQDPGQGGSQPQHF. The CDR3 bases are TGCGCCAGCAGCCAAGATCCGGGACAGGGGGGGAGTCAGCCCCAGCATTTT.

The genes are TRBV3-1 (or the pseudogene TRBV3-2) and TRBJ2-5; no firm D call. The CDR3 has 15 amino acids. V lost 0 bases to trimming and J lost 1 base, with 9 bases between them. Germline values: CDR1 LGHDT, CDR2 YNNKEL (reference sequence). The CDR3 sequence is CASSQDRGFQETQYF. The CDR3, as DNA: TGTGCCAGCAGCCAAGATCGAGGCTTCCAAGAGACCCAGTACTTC.

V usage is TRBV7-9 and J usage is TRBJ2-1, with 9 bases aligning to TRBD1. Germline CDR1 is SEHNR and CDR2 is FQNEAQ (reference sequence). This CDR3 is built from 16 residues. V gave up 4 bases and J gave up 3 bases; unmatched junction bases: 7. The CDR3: CASSSPVGQGYNEQFF. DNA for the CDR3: TGTGCCAGCAGCTCACCGGTGGGACAGGGCTACAATGAGCAGTTCTTC.

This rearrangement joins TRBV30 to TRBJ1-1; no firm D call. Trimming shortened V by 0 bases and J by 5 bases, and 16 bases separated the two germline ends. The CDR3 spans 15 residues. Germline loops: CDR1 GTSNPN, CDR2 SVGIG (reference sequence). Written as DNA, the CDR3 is TGTGCCTGGAGTGTACAGAGGGCCCTGGGGACTGAAGCTTTCTTT. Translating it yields CAWSVQRALGTEAFF. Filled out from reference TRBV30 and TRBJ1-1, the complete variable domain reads SQTIHQWPATLVQPVGSPLSLECTVEGTSNPNLYWYRQAAGRGLQLLFYSVGIGQISSEVPQNLSASRPQDRQFILSSKKLLLSDSGFYLCAWSVQRALGTEAFFGQGTRLTVV.

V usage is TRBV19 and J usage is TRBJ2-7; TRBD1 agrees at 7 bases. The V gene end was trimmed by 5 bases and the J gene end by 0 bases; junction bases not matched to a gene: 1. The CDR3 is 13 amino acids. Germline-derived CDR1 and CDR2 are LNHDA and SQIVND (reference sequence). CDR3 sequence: CASSQGVSYEQYF. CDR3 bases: TGTGCCAGTAGTCAGGGGGTCTCCTACGAGCAGTACTTC.

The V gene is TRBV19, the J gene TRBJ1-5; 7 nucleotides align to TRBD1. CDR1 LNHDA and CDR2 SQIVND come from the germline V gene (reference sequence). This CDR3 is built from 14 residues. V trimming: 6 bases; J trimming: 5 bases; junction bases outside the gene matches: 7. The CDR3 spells CASRNQGGDQPQHF. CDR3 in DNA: TGTGCCAGTAGGAACCAGGGGGGCGATCAGCCCCAGCATTTT.

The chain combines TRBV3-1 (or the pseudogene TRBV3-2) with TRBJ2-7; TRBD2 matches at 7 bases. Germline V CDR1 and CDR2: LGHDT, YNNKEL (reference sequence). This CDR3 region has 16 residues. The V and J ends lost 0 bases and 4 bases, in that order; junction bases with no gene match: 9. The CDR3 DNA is TGTGCCAGCAGCCAAGATTCGGGGGGAGGGCGGTACGAGCAGTACTTC. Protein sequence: CASSQDSGGGRYEQYF.

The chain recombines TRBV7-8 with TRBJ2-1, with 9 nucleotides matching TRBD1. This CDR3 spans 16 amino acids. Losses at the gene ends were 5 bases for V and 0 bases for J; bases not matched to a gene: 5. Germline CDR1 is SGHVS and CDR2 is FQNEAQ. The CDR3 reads CASSIGTGSSYNEQFF. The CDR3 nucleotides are TGTGCCAGCAGCATAGGGACAGGGAGCTCCTACAATGAGCAGTTCTTC.

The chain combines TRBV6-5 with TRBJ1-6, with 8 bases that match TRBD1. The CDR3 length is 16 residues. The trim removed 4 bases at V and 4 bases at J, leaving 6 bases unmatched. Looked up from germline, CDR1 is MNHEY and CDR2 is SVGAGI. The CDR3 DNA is TGTGCCAGCAGTTTAGGACAGGGTTCTTATAATTCACCCCTCCACTTT. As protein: CASSLGQGSYNSPLHF.

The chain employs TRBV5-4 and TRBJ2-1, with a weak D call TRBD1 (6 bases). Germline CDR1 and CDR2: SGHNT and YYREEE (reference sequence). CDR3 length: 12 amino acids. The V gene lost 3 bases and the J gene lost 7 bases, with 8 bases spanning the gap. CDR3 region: CASSYQGNEQFF. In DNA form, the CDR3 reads TGTGCCAGCAGCTACCAGGGGAATGAGCAGTTCTTC. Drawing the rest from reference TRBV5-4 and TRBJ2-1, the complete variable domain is ETGVTQSPTHLIKTRGQQVTLRCSSQSGHNTVSWYQQALGQGPQFIFQYYREEENGRGNFPPRFSGLQFPNYSSELNVNALELDDSALYLCASSYQGNEQFFGPGTRLTVL.

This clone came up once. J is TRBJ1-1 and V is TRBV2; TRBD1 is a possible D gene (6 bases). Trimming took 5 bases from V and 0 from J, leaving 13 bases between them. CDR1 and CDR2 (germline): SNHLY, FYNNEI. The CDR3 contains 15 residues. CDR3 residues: CASSYRTAMNTEAFF. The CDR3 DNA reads TGTGCCAGCAGTTACCGGACAGCAATGAACACTGAAGCTTTCTTT. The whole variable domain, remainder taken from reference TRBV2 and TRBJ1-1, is EPEVTQTPSHQVTQMGQEVILRCVPISNHLYFYWYRQILGQKVEFLVSFYNNEISEKSEIFDDQFSVERPDGSNFTLKIRSTKLEDSAMYFCASSYRTAMNTEAFFGQGTRLTVV.

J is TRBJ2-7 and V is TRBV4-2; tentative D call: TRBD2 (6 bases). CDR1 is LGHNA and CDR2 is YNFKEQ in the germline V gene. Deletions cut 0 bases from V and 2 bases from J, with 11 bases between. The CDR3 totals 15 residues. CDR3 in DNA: TGTGCCAGCAGCCAAGAACGGGCGGGACCCTACGAGCAGTACTTC. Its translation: CASSQERAGPYEQYF.

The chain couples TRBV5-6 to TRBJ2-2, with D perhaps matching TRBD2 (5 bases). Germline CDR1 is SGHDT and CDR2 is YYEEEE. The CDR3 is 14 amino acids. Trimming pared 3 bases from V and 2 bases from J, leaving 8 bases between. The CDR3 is CASSSGLNTGELFF. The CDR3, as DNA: TGTGCCAGCAGCTCTGGACTTAACACCGGGGAGCTGTTTTTT.

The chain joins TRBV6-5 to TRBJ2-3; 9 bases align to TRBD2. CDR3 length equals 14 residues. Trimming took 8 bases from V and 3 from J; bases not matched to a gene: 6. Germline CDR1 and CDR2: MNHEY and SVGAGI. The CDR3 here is CASGTSPRTDTQYF. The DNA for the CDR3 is TGTGCCAGCGGGACTAGCCCGAGGACAGATACGCAGTATTTT.

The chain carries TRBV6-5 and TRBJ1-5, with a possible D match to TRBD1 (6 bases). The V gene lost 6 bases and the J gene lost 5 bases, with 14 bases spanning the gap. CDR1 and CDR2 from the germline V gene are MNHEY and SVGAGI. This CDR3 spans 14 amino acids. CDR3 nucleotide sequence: TGTGCCAGCAGGGGAGGGGGGGGTGATCAGCCCCAGCATTTT. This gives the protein CASRGGGGDQPQHF.

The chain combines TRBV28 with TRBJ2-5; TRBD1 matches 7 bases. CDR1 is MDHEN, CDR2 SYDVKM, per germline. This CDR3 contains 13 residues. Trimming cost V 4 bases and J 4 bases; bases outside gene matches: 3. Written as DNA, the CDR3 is TGTGCCAGCAGTTGGAGACAGGGAGAGACCCAGTACTTC. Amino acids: CASSWRQGETQYF.

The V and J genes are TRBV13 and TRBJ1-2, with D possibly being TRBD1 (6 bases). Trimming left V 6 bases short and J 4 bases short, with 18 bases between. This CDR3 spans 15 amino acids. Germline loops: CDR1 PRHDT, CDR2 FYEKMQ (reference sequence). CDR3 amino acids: CASRGSGVWGYGYTF. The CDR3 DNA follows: TGTGCCAGCAGGGGATCAGGGGTTTGGGGCTATGGCTACACCTTC.

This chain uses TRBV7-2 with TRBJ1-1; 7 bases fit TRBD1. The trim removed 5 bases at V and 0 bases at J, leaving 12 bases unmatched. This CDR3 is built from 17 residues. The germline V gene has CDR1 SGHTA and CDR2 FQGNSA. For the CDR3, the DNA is TGTGCCAGCAGCCCAACAGGGGCCTGGGGCATGAACACTGAAGCTTTCTTT. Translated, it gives CASSPTGAWGMNTEAFF.

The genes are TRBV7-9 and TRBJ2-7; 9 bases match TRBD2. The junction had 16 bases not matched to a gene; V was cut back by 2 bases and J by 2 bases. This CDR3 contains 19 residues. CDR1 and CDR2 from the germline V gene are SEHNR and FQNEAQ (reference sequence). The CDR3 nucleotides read TGTGCCAGCAGCTTAAGGGCGAGGGACAGACAGCGGGAGGCCTACGAGCAGTACTTC. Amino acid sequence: CASSLRARDRQREAYEQYF.

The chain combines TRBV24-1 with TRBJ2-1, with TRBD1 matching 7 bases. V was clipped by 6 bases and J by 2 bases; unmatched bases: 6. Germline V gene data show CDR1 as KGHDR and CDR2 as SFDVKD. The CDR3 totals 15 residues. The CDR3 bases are TGTGCCACCAGTCATAGGACAGGCGCCTACAATGAGCAGTTCTTC. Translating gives CATSHRTGAYNEQFF.